The rows below give T cell receptor beta chains drawn from one sample of a study of technical replicates of blood from a handful of donors. Clones were sequenced by immunoSEQ multiplex PCR, and TCRdb holds only the in-frame ones, with some missing. This table holds under 85,000 clones, less than 98% found once. Sequenced: T cells isolated from PBMCs. All receptors derive from a human donor in good health. The CDR3 runs from the conserved cysteine through the conserved F or W.

j_call v_call cdr3_aa
TRBJ2-1 TRBV4-1 CASSQENLAGYNEQFF
TRBJ2-2 TRBV9 CASSPGTGGDTGELFF
TRBJ2-1 TRBV6-6 CASRPLGQYNEQFF
TRBJ1-2 TRBV30 CAWQQGSYGYTF
TRBJ1-1 TRBV14 CASSQVWGDTEAFF
TRBJ1-2 TRBV15 CATSRDRQFNGYTF
TRBJ1-5 TRBV6-5 CASSPGTINQPQHF
TRBJ2-7 TRBV11-3 CASSPGDITTYEQYF
TRBJ2-1 TRBV5-1 CASSQTGLVYEQFF
TRBJ2-1 TRBV10-3 CAILATEDNEQFF
TRBJ1-1 TRBV6-5 CASSYIGEGTEAFF
TRBJ2-3 TRBV27 CASSPIRTTTSTDTQYF
TRBJ1-2 TRBV5-1 CASSLEEGRRGYTF
TRBJ2-6 TRBV18 CASSLTSGYINSGANVLTF
TRBJ2-7 TRBV25-1 CASSELVLAGGYEQYF
TRBJ1-3 TRBV19 CASSLPGAPSGNTIYF
TRBJ2-2 TRBV7-9 CVGQGITGELFF
TRBJ1-5 TRBV23-1 CASSHEEGNQPQHF
TRBJ1-5 TRBV4-1 CASSQDEQGEGNQPQHF
TRBJ1-5 TRBV19 CASSGQEVDQPQHF
TRBJ2-1 TRBV11-1 CASSLVGTGVYNEQFF
TRBJ1-2 TRBV2 CASSETGGYGYTF
TRBJ1-2 TRBV7-8 CASSLYISGARGYTF
TRBJ2-7 TRBV20-1 CSATGSHEQYF
TRBJ1-2 TRBV25-1 CATQGAHGYTF
TRBJ1-2 TRBV30 CAWRGLALWDRRDGYTF
TRBJ2-7 TRBV19 CASSILTGGDPYEQYF
TRBJ2-6 TRBV2 CASSEVGGRPSGANVLTF
TRBJ2-7 TRBV9 CASSVGSPYEQYF
TRBJ2-7 TRBV10-3 CAISGALYEQYF
TRBJ2-1 TRBV7-9 CASSPLSYNEQFF